Following are 29 T cell receptor beta chains from one sample sequenced in a study of regulatory T cells in long-lasting Graves disease. Relying on iRepertoire HTBI primers and Arm-PCR of CDR3 regions, the team built TCR beta libraries. TCRdb reprocessed the multiplex PCR reads with MiXCR, giving one entry per CDR3 protein. This table holds hundreds of thousands of distinct CDR3 sequences, about a fifth found once. Time point in this sample: persistent/refractory GD, antithyroid drugs over 5 years with positive TRAb. Generation of the TCR library employed RNA extracted from PBMCs. Sequenced here: peripheral blood mononuclear cells (PBMCs), sampled when the disease was refractory, from a patient treated with antithyroid drugs. These receptors were collected from a female donor with Graves disease.

This clonotype was seen more than once but under ten times. The V gene is TRBV7-2, the J gene TRBJ1-3; D ambiguous. This CDR3 has 14 residues. Trimming shortened V by 0 bases and J by 8 bases, and 11 bases separated the two germline ends. CDR1 is SGHTA and CDR2 is FQGNSA in the germline V gene. In nucleotides, the CDR3 is TGTGCCAGCAGCTTAGCTTTTAGGGTTGACACCATATATTTT. This sequence encodes CASSLAFRVDTIYF.

The chain employs TRBV27 and TRBJ2-7; D is unresolved. The CDR3 has 14 residues. The germline CDR1 and CDR2 sequences are MNHEY and SMNVEV (reference sequence). The ends were cut back, 5 bases at V and 3 bases at J, with 14 bases in the middle. CDR3 sequence: CASSPFVESYEQYF. For the CDR3, the DNA is TGTGCCAGCAGTCCTTTTGTTGAGAGCTACGAGCAGTACTTC.

V gene TRBV7-2 combines with J gene TRBJ1-1, with D perhaps matching TRBD1 (5 bases). Per germline, CDR1 SGHTA and CDR2 FQGNSA. V gave up 2 bases and J gave up 4 bases, with 17 bases separating them. The CDR3 contains 16 residues. The CDR3 coding sequence is TGTGCCAGCAGCTTATTGTGGCGGGGGATGTTCACTGAAGCTTTCTTT. It is translated as CASSLLWRGMFTEAFF.

The chain has TRBV29-1 and TRBJ2-7; 9 bases agree with TRBD2. The V gene's germline CDR1 is SQVTM and CDR2 ANQGSEA. The trim removed 2 bases at V and 6 bases at J, leaving 11 bases unmatched. The CDR3 extends over 15 amino acids. The CDR3 DNA reads as TGCAGCGTTGAACCTATGGGGACTAGCTCTCGCGAGCAGTACTTC. Its protein is CSVEPMGTSSREQYF.

V gene TRBV7-9 combines with J gene TRBJ1-1; 9 bases line up with TRBD1. The V and J ends lost 2 bases and 6 bases, in that order; junction bases with no gene match: 10. Germline assignment: CDR1 SEHNR and CDR2 FQNEAQ (reference sequence). The CDR3 spans 16 residues. The CDR3 sequence: CASSLPGQGLSAEAFF. For the CDR3, the DNA is TGTGCCAGCAGCTTACCGGGACAGGGTCTTTCAGCTGAAGCTTTCTTT.

The chain uses TRBV19 and TRBJ1-2; 8 bases are shared with TRBD1. The ends lost 3 bases at V and 1 base at J; junction bases unmatched: 4. This CDR3 is built from 15 residues. The germline V gene has CDR1 LNHDA and CDR2 SQIVND (reference sequence). In nucleotides, the CDR3 is TGTGCCAGTAGTATGACGGGACAGGTTAACTATGGCTACACCTTC. It specifies CASSMTGQVNYGYTF.

This clonotype was seen only a few times. This chain links TRBV5-6 with TRBJ1-2; D unclear. The CDR3 covers 13 residues. Trimming cost V 0 bases and J 6 bases, with 9 bases left between them. Germline values: CDR1 SGHDT, CDR2 YYEEEE. DNA of the CDR3: TGTGCCAGCAGCTTGGTTCTAACAAATGGCTACACCTTC. As protein: CASSLVLTNGYTF.

As regards this clonotype: Since a much larger clone is just one base distant, this may be a read error. The genes are TRBV28 and TRBJ2-7; the D gene is possibly TRBD2 (6 bases). CDR3 length equals 14 residues. V was clipped by 8 bases and J by 9 bases, with 23 bases between them. Per germline, CDR1 MDHEN and CDR2 SYDVKM. CDR3 sequence reads: CASRGRLGGWGQYF. The CDR3 DNA is TGTGCCAGCCGAGGGCGTTTAGGAGGGTGGGGGCAGTACTTC.

The V call is TRBV15, the J call TRBJ2-5; 7 bases align to TRBD1. Per the germline V gene, CDR1 is LNHNV and CDR2 is YYDKDF (reference sequence). CDR3 size: 14 residues. Trimming cost V 2 bases and J 4 bases; bases outside gene matches: 4. CDR3 coding DNA: TGTGCCACCAGCAGATCCCGACAGGGAGAGACCCAGTACTTC. The encoded protein is CATSRSRQGETQYF. The variable domain in full, completed from reference TRBV15 and TRBJ2-5, reads DAMVIQNPRYQVTQFGKPVTLSCSQTLNHNVMYWYQQKSSQAPKLLFHYYDKDFNNEADTPDNFQSRRPNTSFCFLDIRSPGLGDTAMYLCATSRSRQGETQYFGPGTRLLVL.

This clonotype was picked up a small number of times. A much bigger clone sits one base away, suggesting this may be a read error. The CDR3 reads CASSHSTGVTGERFF. Here the CDR3 DNA reads TGTGCCAGCAGTCACTCGACAGGGGTAACCGGGGAGCGGTTTTTT. The chain uses TRBV6-6 and TRBJ2-2; 8 bases map to TRBD1. This CDR3 comprises 15 residues. Germline-derived CDR1 and CDR2 are MNHNY and SVGAGI (reference sequence).

This chain uses TRBV27 with TRBJ1-5, with D perhaps TRBD1 (5 bases). CDR3 size: 15 residues. The V gene's germline CDR1 is MNHEY and CDR2 SMNVEV (reference sequence). Between the trimmed V and J ends, which lost 7 bases and 3 bases, there was a span of 16 bases. CDR3 in amino acids: CASMDQNRPNQPQHF. DNA for the CDR3: TGTGCCAGCATGGACCAAAACAGGCCCAATCAGCCCCAGCATTTT.

This clonotype occurred a few times. V is TRBV4-3 and J is TRBJ1-2; 7 positions agree with TRBD1. Germline assignment: CDR1 LGHNA and CDR2 YSLEER. J was trimmed by 0 bases and V by 3 bases; bases with no gene match: 1. The CDR3 loop spans 14 amino acids. This CDR3 reads CASSHRGTNYGYTF. In DNA form, the CDR3 reads TGCGCCAGCAGCCACAGGGGGACTAACTATGGCTACACCTTC.

The chain uses TRBV6-2 or TRBV6-3 and TRBJ1-3; 7 bases align to TRBD1. This CDR3 contains 14 residues. Germline trimming cut 6 bases from V and 2 bases from J; bases unmatched to any gene: 4. Germline-derived CDR1 and CDR2 are MNHEY and SVGEGT. CDR3 in amino acids: CASRYTGAGNTIYF. CDR3 coding DNA: TGTGCCAGCAGATACACAGGGGCTGGAAACACCATATATTTT.

There are a few counts of this clonotype. The rearrangement joins TRBV7-2 to TRBJ2-7; 10 bases fit TRBD2. V lost 9 bases, J lost 1 base, and 3 bases stayed unmatched. The CDR3 has 13 amino acids. Germline assignment: CDR1 SGHTA and CDR2 FQGNSA. DNA for the CDR3: TGTGCCAGTGAGCGGGAGGGTTCCTACGAGCAGTACTTC. This codes for CASEREGSYEQYF.

Comments on this clonotype: One end of the junction does not line up with germline, which may come from a read error. This rearrangement joins TRBV28 to TRBJ2-7; 7 bases are shared with TRBD2. The CDR3 is 15 residues long. Germline CDR1 reads MDHEN; CDR2 reads SYDVKM. The CDR3 DNA follows: TGTGCCAGCAGTTTCGGGCTAGCGGCCTCCTACGAGCAGTGCTTC. Residues: CASSFGLAASYEQCF. Filled out from reference TRBV28 and TRBJ2-7, the complete variable domain reads DVKVTQSSRYLVKRTGEKVFLECVQDMDHENMFWYRQDPGLGLRLIYFSYDVKMKEKGDIPEGYSVSREKKERFSLILESASTNQTSMYLCASSFGLAASYEQCFGPGTRLTVT.

V is TRBV7-2 and J is TRBJ1-2; unclear D gene. This CDR3 contains 14 residues. Trimming took off 1 base at V and 1 base at J, with 7 bases between the two ends. Germline CDR1 and CDR2: SGHTA and FQGNSA. In nucleotides, the CDR3 is TGTGCCAGCAGCTTAGGGGTCCATAACTATGGCTACACCTTC. Translating it yields CASSLGVHNYGYTF.

This clonotype was detected many times. V usage is TRBV6-2 or TRBV6-3 and J usage is TRBJ1-1; D is perhaps TRBD1 (5 bases). This CDR3 has 15 residues. With 5 bases removed from V and 6 bases from J, the gap between germline ends came to 19 bases. CDR1 and CDR2 (germline): MNHEY, SVGEGT. The CDR3 reads CASSPTSGALSEAFF. Written as DNA, the CDR3 is TGTGCCAGCAGTCCCACTTCCGGGGCCCTTTCTGAAGCTTTCTTT.

As regards this clonotype: With a much larger clone just one base away, this may be a read error. The chain carries TRBV24-1 and TRBJ1-1; 7 bases agree with TRBD1. CDR3 size: 15 residues. Germline-derived CDR1 and CDR2 are KGHDR and SFDVKD. CDR3 sequence reads: CVTRGRGSQNTEAFF. The CDR3 coding sequence is TGTGTCACCCGGGGCAGGGGGTCCCAGAACACTGAAGCTTTCTTT.

This clonotype was recorded many times. The chain carries TRBV4-1 and TRBJ1-2, with a weak D call TRBD1 (6 bases). The germline V gene encodes CDR1 MGHRA and CDR2 YSYEKL. CDR3 size: 15 residues. Trimming left V 8 bases short and J 3 bases short, with 19 bases between. CDR3 amino acids: CASQEGTGFDYGYTF. CDR3 bases: TGCGCCAGCCAAGAGGGCACAGGGTTTGACTATGGCTACACCTTC.

This clonotype was seen repeatedly, ten times or more. V usage is TRBV27 and J usage is TRBJ2-7, with 7 bases identical to TRBD1. This CDR3 comprises 15 residues. Looked up from germline, CDR1 is MNHEY and CDR2 is SMNVEV (reference sequence). Trimming removed 5 bases from V and 3 bases from J; junction bases left unmatched: 10. CDR3 coding DNA: TGTGCCAGCAGTGTACAGGGGAGAGGAATCTACGAGCAGTACTTC. It translates to CASSVQGRGIYEQYF.

This clonotype was detected ten times or more. V usage is TRBV29-1 and J usage is TRBJ2-7; 10 bases map to TRBD2. This CDR3 comprises 15 residues. The ends lost 1 base at V and 7 bases at J; junction bases unmatched: 10. Germline V lookup: CDR1 SQVTM, CDR2 ANQGSEA. As DNA, the CDR3 is TGCAGCGTTGAAGGAACTAGCGGGACTCCGGGGGAGCAGTACTTC. Translated: CSVEGTSGTPGEQYF.

This clonotype was recorded at least ten times. The J gene is TRBJ1-2, the V gene TRBV24-1; the D gene is possibly TRBD1 (5 bases). Germline CDR1 KGHDR, CDR2 SFDVKD. The CDR3 has 14 amino acids. Trimming took 4 bases from V and 7 from J, leaving 15 bases between them. Here the CDR3 reads CATSDVNRMGGYTF. DNA for the CDR3: TGTGCCACCAGTGACGTAAACAGGATGGGTGGCTACACCTTC.

The V call is TRBV12-3 or TRBV12-4, the J call TRBJ2-1; tentative D call: TRBD2 (6 bases). The CDR3 extends over 15 amino acids. The germline V and J ends were trimmed by 7 bases and 3 bases, with 16 bases remaining between them. CDR3: CASMVAESLYNEQFF. As DNA, the CDR3 is TGTGCCAGCATGGTAGCGGAGTCCCTCTACAATGAGCAGTTCTTC.

This clonotype was seen ten or more times. This chain links TRBV27 with TRBJ2-7, with TRBD1 identical over 8 bases. CDR3 length: 13 amino acids. Losses at the gene ends were 6 bases for V and 5 bases for J; bases not matched to a gene: 6. Looked up from germline, CDR1 is MNHEY and CDR2 is SMNVEV (reference sequence). CDR3 bases: TGTGCCAGCAGCTCCGGACAGGGTAACGAGCAGTACTTC. It is translated as CASSSGQGNEQYF.

In its sample, this clonotype was seen many times. V usage is TRBV6-1 and J usage is TRBJ1-5; possible D gene TRBD1, 5 bases. The CDR3 sequence is 14 residues long. Deletions cut 6 bases from V and 6 bases from J, with 15 bases between. Germline loops: CDR1 MNHNS, CDR2 SASEGT. CDR3 DNA sequence: TGTGCCAGCAGACCCCTGGGGGAGACTCAGCCCCAGCATTTT. Translating it yields CASRPLGETQPQHF.

There are many counts of this clonotype. This sequence joins TRBV19 and TRBJ2-2, with no clear D. Germline V gene sequence: CDR1 LNHDA, CDR2 SQIVND (reference sequence). V lost 5 bases to trimming and J lost 3 bases, with 13 bases between them. This CDR3 has 15 residues. The CDR3 loop reads CASSRAGEYTGELFF. The CDR3 nucleotides read TGTGCCAGTAGTCGGGCAGGAGAATACACCGGGGAGCTGTTTTTT. The entire variable domain, with the rest obtained from reference TRBV19 and TRBJ2-2, is as follows: DGGITQSPKYLFRKEGQNVTLSCEQNLNHDAMYWYRQDPGQGLRLIYYSQIVNDFQKGDIAEGYSVSREKKESFPLTVTSAQKNPTAFYLCASSRAGEYTGELFFGEGSRLTVL.

In its sample, this clonotype was seen a few times. V gene TRBV3-1 combines with J gene TRBJ2-3, with D uncertain. Trimming cost V 0 bases and J 7 bases, with 8 bases left between them. Germline CDR1 is LGHDT and CDR2 is YNNKEL (reference sequence). This CDR3 has 13 amino acids. The CDR3 protein is CASSQDATNTQYF. For the CDR3, the DNA is TGTGCCAGCAGCCAAGACGCAACCAATACGCAGTATTTT.

This clonotype was detected only a few times. The chain links TRBV14 to TRBJ1-4, with 8 bases fitting TRBD1. J gave up 7 bases and V 5 bases, and 9 bases lay outside the gene matches. The CDR3 covers 15 residues. In germline, CDR1 is SGHDN, CDR2 FVKESK. The CDR3 nucleotides read TGTGCCAGCAGCGGGAGGAGGACAGGGTCTGAAAAACTGTTTTTT. It yields the protein CASSGRRTGSEKLFF. The full variable domain, in which reference TRBV14 and TRBJ1-4 provide the parts outside the CDR3, is EAGVTQFPSHSVIEKGQTVTLRCDPISGHDNLYWYRRVMGKEIKFLLHFVKESKQDESGMPNNRFLAERTGGTYSTLKVQPAELEDSGVYFCASSGRRTGSEKLFFGSGTQLSVL.

This clonotype was seen more than once but under ten times. J is TRBJ2-1 and V is TRBV28; TRBD1 is a possible D gene (6 bases). Germline values: CDR1 MDHEN, CDR2 SYDVKM. The CDR3 has 11 residues. The ends were cut back, 7 bases at V and 9 bases at J, with 10 bases in the middle. CDR3 coding DNA: TGTGCCAGCACAAAAGGGGGTGAGCAGTTCTTC. Amino acid sequence: CASTKGGEQFF.